The 17 T cell receptor beta chains below all came from one sample that was sequenced in a study of STAT3 mutations in large granular lymphocyte leukemia. Produced via immunoSEQ multiplex PCR; TCRdb's table is partial and in-frame only. The sample holds about 15,000 clones, about nine tenths seen once. Findings of the study overall: At least one immunodominant TCR beta clonotype appeared in every T-cell large granular lymphocyte leukemia patient.

Their cognate antigens are unknown. Sample: peripheral blood mononuclear cells. The receptors originated from a woman aged 45 to 65 with T-cell large granular lymphocyte leukemia. Some clones in this sample may be carry-over from other donors' samples.

The chain joins TRBV6-4 to TRBJ2-7, with a tentative D call TRBD1 (6 bases). V was clipped by 6 bases and J by 3 bases, with 12 bases between them. Germline values: CDR1 MRHNA, CDR2 SNTAGT. The CDR3 consists of 13 residues. The CDR3 loop is CASRGHEFYEQYF. DNA of the CDR3: TGTGCCAGCAGGGGACACGAGTTCTACGAGCAGTACTTC.

The V and J genes are TRBV7-2 and TRBJ2-5; 7 nucleotides line up with TRBD2. The CDR3 has 16 residues. Germline V CDR1 and CDR2: SGHTA, FQGNSA. After removal of 1 base from V and 2 bases from J, the junction contained 7 bases not matched to a gene. The CDR3 DNA reads as TGTGCCAGCAGCTTAGGGTCCGGAGCGGGACAAGAGACCCAGTACTTC. This codes for CASSLGSGAGQETQYF.

The chain uses TRBV5-1 and TRBJ2-3; 12 bases match TRBD2. CDR3 size: 17 residues. V dropped 3 bases and J dropped 5; count of bases not matched to a gene: 10. Germline V gene sequence: CDR1 SGHRS, CDR2 YFSETQ. CDR3 sequence (DNA): TGCGCCAGCAGCTCAACCCCTAGCGGGAGGGCGGGAGATACGCAGTATTTT. Translated, it gives CASSSTPSGRAGDTQYF.

The chain combines TRBV28 with TRBJ1-5; D unclear. The V gene lost 5 bases and the J gene lost 0 bases, with 11 bases spanning the gap. Germline V gives CDR1 MDHEN, CDR2 SYDVKM. The CDR3 runs 15 residues. CDR3 nucleotide sequence: TGTGCCAGCAGTCCCTACAGACATAGCAATCAGCCCCAGCATTTT. The encoded protein is CASSPYRHSNQPQHF.

This chain connects TRBV18 to TRBJ1-3, with unresolved D. Germline assignment: CDR1 KGHSH and CDR2 LQKENI. The CDR3 is 15 residues long. V lost 3 bases and J lost 0, with 9 bases in between. The CDR3 protein is CASSPQRPSGNTIYF. The CDR3 DNA is TGTGCCAGCTCACCGCAAAGACCCTCTGGAAACACCATATATTTT.

The gene calls are TRBV5-1 and TRBJ1-1, with D maybe TRBD1 (5 bases). Germline values: CDR1 SGHRS, CDR2 YFSETQ. The CDR3 covers 13 residues. Trimming pared 7 bases from V and 2 bases from J, leaving 12 bases between. The CDR3 DNA follows: TGCGCCAGCCGGGGGACCTTAAACACTGAAGCTTTCTTT. It encodes CASRGTLNTEAFF.

The V gene is TRBV19, the J gene TRBJ1-1; D is unresolved. The CDR3 totals 12 residues. V lost 6 bases and J lost 3, with 8 bases in between. Germline loops: CDR1 LNHDA, CDR2 SQIVND (reference sequence). This CDR3 reads CASSLRYTEAFF. CDR3 in DNA: TGTGCCAGTAGCCTACGGTACACTGAAGCTTTCTTT.

The gene calls are TRBV14 and TRBJ2-7; perhaps TRBD2 as D (6 bases). The CDR3 has 14 residues. The V gene's germline CDR1 is SGHDN and CDR2 FVKESK. V gave up 4 bases and J gave up 2 bases, with 12 bases separating them. The CDR3 coding sequence is TGTGCCAGCAGCCGTAACCTAGCGCCCTACGAGCAGTACTTC. It codes for CASSRNLAPYEQYF.

The rearrangement joins TRBV5-1 to TRBJ1-4; a possible D gene is TRBD1 (5 bases). Germline assignment: CDR1 SGHRS and CDR2 YFSETQ. The CDR3 contains 16 residues. V lost 4 bases to trimming and J lost 0 bases, with 13 bases between them. The chain's CDR3 is CASSVKIGATNEKLFF. The CDR3 nucleotides are TGCGCCAGCAGCGTGAAAATAGGGGCAACTAATGAAAAACTGTTTTTT.

The chain uses TRBV18 and TRBJ2-7, with 7 bases lining up with TRBD1. Losses at the gene ends were 6 bases for V and 3 bases for J; bases not matched to a gene: 14. This CDR3 region has 16 residues. Germline loops: CDR1 KGHSH, CDR2 LQKENI. The CDR3 loop is CASSPVRDSVFYEQYF. The CDR3 bases are TGTGCCAGCTCTCCGGTTCGGGACAGTGTGTTCTACGAGCAGTACTTC.

In DNA form, the CDR3 reads TGCACCAGCTGTCCTCTTAGCGGGAGGATCTACGAGCAGTACTTC. As protein: CTSCPLSGRIYEQYF. The genes are TRBV1 and TRBJ2-7; TRBD2 is the table's D call, not checked against the DNA. TRBV1 is an annotated pseudogene. This CDR3 is 15 amino acids long.

The CDR3 DNA reads TGCGCCAGCAGCTTGGTTCAGGGAGACATTCAGTACTTC. Amino acid sequence: CASSLVQGDIQYF. The chain links TRBV5-1 to TRBJ2-4; D assignment may be TRBD1 or TRBD2 (5 bases each). CDR1 and CDR2 from the germline V gene are SGHRS and YFSETQ. V dropped 0 bases and J dropped 8 bases, with 9 bases sitting between them. The CDR3 extends over 13 amino acids.

The chain couples TRBV29-1 to TRBJ1-3; D is ambiguous. V lost 6 bases and J lost 0, with 12 bases in between. Germline CDR1 reads SQVTM; CDR2 reads ANQGSEA. CDR3 length: 14 residues. Here the CDR3 DNA reads TGCAGCGTACGGCCGGGAGGCTCTGGAAACACCATATATTTT. Protein: CSVRPGGSGNTIYF.

The chain couples TRBV6-5 to TRBJ2-1, with D unresolved. Germline loops: CDR1 MNHEY, CDR2 SVGAGI. The CDR3 contains 13 residues. The ends were cut back, 2 bases at V and 5 bases at J, with 7 bases in the middle. CDR3 in amino acids: CASSYLGNNEQFF. DNA for the CDR3: TGTGCCAGCAGTTACCTGGGGAACAATGAGCAGTTCTTC.

The rearrangement links TRBV27 to TRBJ2-2; 9 nucleotides agree with TRBD2. Germline CDR1 reads MNHEY; CDR2 reads SMNVEV (reference sequence). The CDR3 runs 15 residues. V dropped 8 bases and J dropped 5; count of bases not matched to a gene: 9. This chain's CDR3 is CASRRGRASTGELFF. CDR3 nucleotide sequence: TGTGCCAGCCGCCGCGGGAGGGCCAGTACCGGGGAGCTGTTTTTT.

This clone has just a few counts. The chain employs TRBV13 and TRBJ1-1, with D hard to call. This CDR3 spans 14 amino acids. Deletions cut 5 bases from V and 3 bases from J, with 13 bases between. Germline assignment: CDR1 PRHDT and CDR2 FYEKMQ (reference sequence). CDR3 amino acids: CASSAITRYTEAFF. CDR3 sequence (DNA): TGTGCCAGCAGCGCAATAACCCGGTACACTGAAGCTTTCTTT.

The V gene is TRBV7-9, the J gene TRBJ2-1; D possibly matches TRBD1 or TRBD2 (6 bases each). The CDR3 loop spans 16 amino acids. Germline CDR1 and CDR2: SEHNR and FQNEAQ (reference sequence). With 5 bases removed from V and 6 bases from J, the gap between germline ends came to 20 bases. The DNA for the CDR3 is TGTGCCAGCAGCCCCTTAGCCAGGGGAGGTCGCAATGAGCAGTTCTTC. Its protein is CASSPLARGGRNEQFF. Full variable domain (missing parts from reference TRBV7-9 and TRBJ2-1): DTGVSQNPRHKITKRGQNVTFRCDPISEHNRLYWYRQTLGQGPEFLTYFQNEAQLEKSRLLSDRFSAERPKGSFSTLEIQRTEQGDSAMYLCASSPLARGGRNEQFFGPGTRLTVL.